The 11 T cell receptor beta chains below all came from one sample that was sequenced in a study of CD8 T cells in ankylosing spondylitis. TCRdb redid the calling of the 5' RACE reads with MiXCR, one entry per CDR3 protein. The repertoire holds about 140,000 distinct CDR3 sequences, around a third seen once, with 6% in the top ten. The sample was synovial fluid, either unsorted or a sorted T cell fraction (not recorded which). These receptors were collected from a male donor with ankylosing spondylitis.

The CDR3 sequence is CASSFIRGITGELFF. The CDR3, as DNA: TGCGCCAGCAGCTTTATTCGGGGGATCACCGGGGAGCTGTTTTTT. The V and J genes are TRBV5-1 and TRBJ2-2; the D gene is possibly TRBD2 (6 bases). The V end was cut by 2 bases, the J end by 4 bases, with 12 bases between. Germline assignment: CDR1 SGHRS and CDR2 YFSETQ. The CDR3 contains 15 residues.

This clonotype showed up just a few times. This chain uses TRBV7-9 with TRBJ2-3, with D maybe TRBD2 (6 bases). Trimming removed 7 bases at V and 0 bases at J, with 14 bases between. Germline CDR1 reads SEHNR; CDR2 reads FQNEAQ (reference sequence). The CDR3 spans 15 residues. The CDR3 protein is CASNLGLSSTDTQYF. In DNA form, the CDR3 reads TGTGCCAGCAACCTTGGACTATCTAGCACAGATACGCAGTATTTT. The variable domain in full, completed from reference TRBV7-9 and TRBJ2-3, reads DTGVSQNPRHKITKRGQNVTFRCDPISEHNRLYWYRQTLGQGPEFLTYFQNEAQLEKSRLLSDRFSAERPKGSFSTLEIQRTEQGDSAMYLCASNLGLSSTDTQYFGPGTRLTVL.

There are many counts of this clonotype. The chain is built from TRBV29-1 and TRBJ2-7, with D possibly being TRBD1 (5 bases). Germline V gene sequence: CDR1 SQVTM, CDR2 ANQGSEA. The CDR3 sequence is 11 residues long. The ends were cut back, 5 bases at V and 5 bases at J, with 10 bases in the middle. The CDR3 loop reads CSVLGRDEQYF. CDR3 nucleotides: TGCAGCGTTCTCGGCAGGGACGAGCAGTACTTC.

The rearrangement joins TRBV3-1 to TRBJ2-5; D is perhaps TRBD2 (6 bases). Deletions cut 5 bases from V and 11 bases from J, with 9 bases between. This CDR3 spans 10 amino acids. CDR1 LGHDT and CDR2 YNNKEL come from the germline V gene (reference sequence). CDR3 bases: TGTGCCAGCAGCTCGGGACTGCAGTACTTC. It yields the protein CASSSGLQYF.

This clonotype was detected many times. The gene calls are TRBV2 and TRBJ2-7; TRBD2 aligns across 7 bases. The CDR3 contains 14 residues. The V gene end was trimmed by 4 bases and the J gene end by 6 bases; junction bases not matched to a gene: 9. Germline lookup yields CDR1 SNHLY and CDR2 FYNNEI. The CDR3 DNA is TGTGCCAGCAGTGCTAGCGGCAGTGGGTTCGAGCAGTACTTC. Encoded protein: CASSASGSGFEQYF.

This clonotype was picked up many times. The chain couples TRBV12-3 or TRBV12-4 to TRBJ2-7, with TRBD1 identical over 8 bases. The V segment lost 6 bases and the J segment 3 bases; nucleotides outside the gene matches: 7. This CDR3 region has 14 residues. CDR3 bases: TGTGCCAGCAGGGGGATTGGACAGGGCTACGAGCAGTACTTC. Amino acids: CASRGIGQGYEQYF.

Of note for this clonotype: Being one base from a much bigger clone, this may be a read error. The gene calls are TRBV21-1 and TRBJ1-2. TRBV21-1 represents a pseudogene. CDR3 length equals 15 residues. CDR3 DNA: TGTGCCAGCAGCAAAGGGTCCGTGGGCAACTATGGCTACACCTTC. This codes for CASSKGSVGNYGYTF.

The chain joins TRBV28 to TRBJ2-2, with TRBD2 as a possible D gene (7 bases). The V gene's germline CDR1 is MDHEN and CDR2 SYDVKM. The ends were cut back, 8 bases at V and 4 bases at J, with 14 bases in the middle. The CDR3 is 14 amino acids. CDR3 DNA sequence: TGTGCCAGCGGGGGGGCAGGTTCCACCGGGGAGCTGTTTTTT. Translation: CASGGAGSTGELFF.

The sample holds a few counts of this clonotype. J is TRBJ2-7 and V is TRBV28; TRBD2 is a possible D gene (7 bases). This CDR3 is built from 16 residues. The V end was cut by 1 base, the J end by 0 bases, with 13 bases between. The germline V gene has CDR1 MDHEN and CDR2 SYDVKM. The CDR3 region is CASSLLGGGHSYEQYF. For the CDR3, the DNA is TGTGCCAGCAGTTTATTAGGCGGGGGCCACTCCTACGAGCAGTACTTC.

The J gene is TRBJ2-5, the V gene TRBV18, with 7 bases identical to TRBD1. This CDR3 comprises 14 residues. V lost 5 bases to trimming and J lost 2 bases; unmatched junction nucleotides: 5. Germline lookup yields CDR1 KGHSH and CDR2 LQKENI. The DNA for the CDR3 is TGTGCCAGCTCAAGGGGACAGCTTCAAGAGACCCAGTACTTC. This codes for CASSRGQLQETQYF.

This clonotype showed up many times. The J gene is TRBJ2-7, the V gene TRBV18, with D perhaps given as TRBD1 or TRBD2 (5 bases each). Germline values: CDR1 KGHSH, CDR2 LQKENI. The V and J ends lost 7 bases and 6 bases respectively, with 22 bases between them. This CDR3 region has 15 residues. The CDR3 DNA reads TGTGCCAGCTTCCAATACCGGGACGGGGCCGGCGAGCAGTACTTC. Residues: CASFQYRDGAGEQYF.